A selection of T cell receptor beta chains follows, all from one sample in a study of blood T cell repertoires in COVID-19. The table came from immunoSEQ multiplex PCR; TCRdb's copy has only in-frame clones and leaves some out. This table holds approximately 250,000 clones, roughly 86% found once. The source material was peripheral blood. These receptors originate from a man aged 40-50 years with active or convalescent COVID-19. Each CDR3 is given with its conserved first and last residue. A D gene is named only where the DNA matches it firmly. Rows may omit the clone size; those that give it use once, few, many or a size class.

CDR3aa: CASSSNRVGSGSGETQYF; CDR3nt: TGTGCCAGCAGCTCCAACCGTGTGGGTAGCGGGAGTGGCGAGACCCAGTACTTC; len: 18; j_gene: TRBJ2-5; v_gene: TRBV11-2; d_gene: TRBD2; abundance: NA
CDR3aa: CASTSGTGGTVHGYTF; CDR3nt: TGTGCCAGCACCTCGGGGACAGGGGGCACTGTTCATGGCTACACCTTC; len: 16; j_gene: TRBJ1-2; v_gene: TRBV28; d_gene: TRBD1; abundance: NA
CDR3aa: CASSVNDIPTGELFF; CDR3nt: TGTGCCAGCAGCGTAAATGACATCCCCACCGGGGAGCTGTTTTTT; len: 15; j_gene: TRBJ2-2; v_gene: TRBV9; d_gene: NA; abundance: NA
CDR3aa: CASSQTTTGASGNTIYF; CDR3nt: TGCGCCAGCAGCCAAACAACAACAGGGGCCTCTGGAAACACCATATATTTT; len: 17; j_gene: TRBJ1-3; v_gene: TRBV4-1; d_gene: TRBD1; abundance: few
CDR3aa: CASTVGQPNEQFF; CDR3nt: TGTGCCAGCACCGTGGGACAGCCCAATGAGCAGTTCTTC; len: 13; j_gene: TRBJ2-1; v_gene: TRBV12-3/TRBV12-4; d_gene: TRBD1; abundance: NA
CDR3aa: CASSISSIDEQFF; CDR3nt: TGTGCCAGTAGTATTAGCTCTATCGATGAGCAGTTCTTC; len: 13; j_gene: TRBJ2-1; v_gene: TRBV19; d_gene: NA; abundance: NA
CDR3aa: CASSVEAGVAGELFF; CDR3nt: TGTGCCAGCAGCGTAGAAGCGGGAGTAGCCGGGGAGCTGTTTTTT; len: 15; j_gene: TRBJ2-2; v_gene: TRBV9; d_gene: TRBD2; abundance: NA
CDR3aa: CASSYSILRHRRNTGELFF; CDR3nt: TGTGCCAGCAGTTACTCGATTTTACGCCACAGAAGGAACACCGGGGAGCTGTTTTTT; len: 19; j_gene: TRBJ2-2; v_gene: TRBV6-2/TRBV6-3; d_gene: NA; abundance: few
CDR3aa: CASSGGGQANEKLFF; CDR3nt: TGTGCCAGCAGCGGGGGGGGACAGGCTAATGAAAAACTGTTTTTT; len: 15; j_gene: TRBJ1-4; v_gene: TRBV5-4; d_gene: TRBD1; abundance: NA
CDR3aa: CASSLHRAYNSPLHF; CDR3nt: TGTGCCAGCTCACTACACAGGGCCTATAATTCACCCCTCCACTTT; len: 15; j_gene: TRBJ1-6; v_gene: TRBV18; d_gene: NA; abundance: NA
CDR3aa: CASSQDYDFQETQYF; CDR3nt: TGTGCCAGCAGCCAAGATTATGACTTTCAAGAGACCCAGTACTTC; len: 15; j_gene: TRBJ2-5; v_gene: TRBV14; d_gene: NA; abundance: NA
CDR3aa: CASKRDMGGYTF; CDR3nt: TGTGCCAGCAAAAGGGACATGGGGGGCTACACCTTC; len: 12; j_gene: TRBJ1-2; v_gene: TRBV12-3/TRBV12-4; d_gene: NA; abundance: NA
CDR3aa: CASSLLGNEQFF; CDR3nt: TGTGCCAGCAGTTTACTAGGCAATGAGCAGTTCTTC; len: 12; j_gene: TRBJ2-1; v_gene: TRBV12-3/TRBV12-4; d_gene: NA; abundance: NA
CDR3aa: CARIGVNTEAFF; CDR3nt: TGTGCCAGAATAGGAGTGAACACTGAAGCTTTCTTT; len: 12; j_gene: TRBJ1-1; v_gene: TRBV5-3; d_gene: NA; abundance: NA
CDR3aa: CASMGTGWTGELFF; CDR3nt: TGTGCCAGCATGGGGACAGGGTGGACCGGGGAGCTGTTTTTT; len: 14; j_gene: TRBJ2-2; v_gene: TRBV6-5; d_gene: TRBD1; abundance: NA
CDR3aa: CATSDASRFEETQYF; CDR3nt: TGTGCCACCAGTGATGCCTCCAGATTCGAAGAGACCCAGTACTTC; len: 15; j_gene: TRBJ2-5; v_gene: TRBV24-1; d_gene: NA; abundance: NA